The 25 T cell receptor beta chains given below trace back to one sample, sequenced in a study of blood T cell repertoires in COVID-19. TCRdb's copy holds only in-frame clones and misses some; the assay was immunoSEQ multiplex PCR. The repertoire holds 61,000 or so clones, with around 83% as singletons. The sequencing sample was made of peripheral blood. The receptors here all came from an elderly woman with acute or convalescent COVID-19.

CDR3 in DNA: TGTGCCAGCAGTTCCCAGACAGGGTTCTCGGAGCCCCAGCATTTT. It codes for CASSSQTGFSEPQHF. V and J are TRBV6-2 or TRBV6-3 and TRBJ1-5; 7 bases are a match to TRBD1. With 4 bases clipped from V and 8 bases from J, the junction kept 11 bases outside the gene matches. The length of the CDR3 is 15 residues. From germline, CDR1 is MNHEY and CDR2 SVGEGT.

This clone was counted between two and nine times. This chain uses TRBV15 with TRBJ2-5; 13 bases agree with TRBD2. The V gene's germline CDR1 is LNHNV and CDR2 YYDKDF (reference sequence). V shed 5 bases, J shed 4 bases, and the junction held 7 bases outside the gene matches. The CDR3 runs 16 residues. The CDR3 nucleotides are TGTGCCACCAGCCAAACTAGCGGGGGGGAGAGAGAGACCCAGTACTTC. This gives the protein CATSQTSGGERETQYF. The full variable domain, with the rest looked up from reference TRBV15 and TRBJ2-5, is DAMVIQNPRYQVTQFGKPVTLSCSQTLNHNVMYWYQQKSSQAPKLLFHYYDKDFNNEADTPDNFQSRRPNTSFCFLDIRSPGLGDTAMYLCATSQTSGGERETQYFGPGTRLLVL.

This rearrangement joins TRBV5-4 to TRBJ1-6; D might be TRBD1 (6 bases). V gave up 4 bases and J gave up 7 bases, with 15 bases separating them. Germline V lookup: CDR1 SGHNT, CDR2 YYREEE (reference sequence). The CDR3 consists of 15 residues. As DNA, the CDR3 is TGTGCCAGCAGCAAAATCGGGACACAAAATTCACCCCTCCACTTT. This encodes CASSKIGTQNSPLHF.

The genes are TRBV10-3 and TRBJ1-3; 9 bases line up with TRBD1. This CDR3 contains 16 residues. V was pared by 5 bases and J by 0 bases, with 5 bases of the junction left unmatched. CDR1 is ENHRY, CDR2 SYGVKD, per germline. In nucleotides, the CDR3 is TGTGCCATCAGTCGGACAGGGGCGCTCTCTGGAAACACCATATATTTT. Its translation: CAISRTGALSGNTIYF.

The rearrangement uses TRBV6-5 and TRBJ1-1; weak D call: TRBD1 (6 bases). From germline, CDR1 is MNHEY and CDR2 SVGAGI. There are 14 residues in the CDR3. V lost 3 bases and J lost 0, with 8 bases in between. CDR3 coding DNA: TGTGCCAGCAGTTATGACAGGATGAACACTGAAGCTTTCTTT. As protein: CASSYDRMNTEAFF.

The chain has TRBV4-1 and TRBJ1-4, with 7 bases fitting TRBD1. Looked up from germline, CDR1 is MGHRA and CDR2 is YSYEKL. CDR3 length: 15 residues. The V and J ends lost 0 bases and 5 bases, in that order; junction bases with no gene match: 3. The CDR3 reads CASSQEDRPNEKLFF. Here the CDR3 DNA reads TGCGCCAGCAGCCAAGAGGACAGGCCAAATGAAAAACTGTTTTTT.

The chain employs TRBV5-1 and TRBJ1-6, with no clear D. This CDR3 spans 18 amino acids. Trimming shortened V by 3 bases and J by 0 bases, and 16 bases separated the two germline ends. Germline values: CDR1 SGHRS, CDR2 YFSETQ. This chain's CDR3 is CASSSDPQTSSYNSPLHF. The CDR3 DNA reads TGCGCCAGCAGCTCCGACCCACAGACAAGCTCCTATAATTCACCCCTCCACTTT.

A single count supports this clone. The chain couples TRBV7-9 to TRBJ2-7; 7 nucleotides match TRBD2. This CDR3 spans 18 amino acids. Germline V gene sequence: CDR1 SEHNR, CDR2 FQNEAQ (reference sequence). V lost 2 bases, J lost 2 bases, and 15 bases stayed unmatched. For the CDR3, the DNA is TGTGCCAGCAGCTTATATATGGGGGTCGCTAGCGGAACCTACGAGCAGTACTTC. Its translation: CASSLYMGVASGTYEQYF.

V and J are TRBV13 and TRBJ1-1; 9 nucleotides agree with TRBD1. J lost 1 base, V lost 4 bases, and 1 base had no gene match. CDR1 and CDR2 from the germline V gene are PRHDT and FYEKMQ (reference sequence). This CDR3 is built from 14 residues. CDR3: CASSWDRANTEAFF. The CDR3 DNA is TGTGCCAGCAGCTGGGACAGGGCGAACACTGAAGCTTTCTTT. Based on the CDR3 plus reference TRBV13 and TRBJ1-1, the full variable domain is AAGVIQSPRHLIKEKRETATLKCYPIPRHDTVYWYQQGPGQDPQFLISFYEKMQSDKGSIPDRFSAQQFSDYHSELNMSSLELGDSALYFCASSWDRANTEAFFGQGTRLTVV.

The gene calls are TRBV7-8 and TRBJ2-2; 10 bases are a match to TRBD1. J gave up 5 bases and V 8 bases, and 8 bases lay outside the gene matches. Germline V CDR1 and CDR2: SGHVS, FQNEAQ. The CDR3 runs 15 residues. The CDR3 sequence: CASGTDRGRTGELFF. The CDR3 DNA reads as TGTGCCAGCGGCACGGACAGGGGGAGAACCGGGGAGCTGTTTTTT.

This clone was seen just once. This chain links TRBV18 with TRBJ1-2, with 8 bases aligning to TRBD1. Germline-derived CDR1 and CDR2 are KGHSH and LQKENI. The CDR3 runs to 15 residues. J was trimmed by 7 bases and V by 5 bases; bases with no gene match: 12. The DNA of the CDR3 is TGTGCCAGCTCAATTAAAGGACAGGGAGAGGGTGGCTACACCTTC. Amino acid sequence: CASSIKGQGEGGYTF.

This chain joins TRBV5-4 and TRBJ2-7, with D tentatively TRBD1 (6 bases). The CDR3 has 12 residues. V was cut by 1 base and J by 5 bases, with 7 bases left in between. Per the germline V gene, CDR1 is SGHNT and CDR2 is YYREEE (reference sequence). The CDR3 DNA reads as TGTGCCAGCAGCTTGACAGGGAACGAGCAGTACTTC. It specifies CASSLTGNEQYF. Full variable domain (remainder filled in from reference TRBV5-4 and TRBJ2-7): ETGVTQSPTHLIKTRGQQVTLRCSSQSGHNTVSWYQQALGQGPQFIFQYYREEENGRGNFPPRFSGLQFPNYSSELNVNALELDDSALYLCASSLTGNEQYFGPGTRLTVT.

This clone was detected a few times. J is TRBJ1-2 and V is TRBV7-2; TRBD1 might be the D (6 bases). CDR3 length equals 13 residues. With 7 bases removed from V and 7 bases from J, the gap between germline ends came to 16 bases. Germline V lookup: CDR1 SGHTA, CDR2 FQGNSA. DNA for the CDR3: TGTGCCAGCACCGGACAGCTCGGGCTTGGCTACACCTTC. It specifies CASTGQLGLGYTF. The entire variable domain, with the rest obtained from reference TRBV7-2 and TRBJ1-2, is as follows: GAGVSQSPSNKVTEKGKDVELRCDPISGHTALYWYRQSLGQGLEFLIYFQGNSAPDKSGLPSDRFSAERTGGSVSTLTIQRTQQEDSAVYLCASTGQLGLGYTFGSGTRLTVV.

V gene TRBV15 combines with J gene TRBJ2-1; weak D call: TRBD2 (6 bases). This CDR3 comprises 13 residues. Trimming took off 8 bases at V and 1 base at J, with 9 bases between the two ends. Germline CDR1 reads LNHNV; CDR2 reads YYDKDF (reference sequence). Written as DNA, the CDR3 is TGTGCCACCGGCGGGACTTCCTACAATGAGCAGTTCTTC. Translating it yields CATGGTSYNEQFF.

V gene TRBV3-1 (or the pseudogene TRBV3-2) combines with J gene TRBJ2-1, with 12 bases aligning to TRBD2. This CDR3 is 16 amino acids long. The V segment lost 2 bases and the J segment 10 bases; nucleotides outside the gene matches: 9. The germline gives CDR1 LGHDT, CDR2 YNNKEL (reference sequence). The CDR3 nucleotides read TGTGCCAGCAGCCAATATCTAGCGGGAGGGATGGTGGAGCAGTTCTTC. Translation: CASSQYLAGGMVEQFF.

The J gene is TRBJ2-7, the V gene TRBV5-1, with TRBD1 identical over 8 bases. CDR3 length: 13 amino acids. Germline-derived CDR1 and CDR2 are SGHRS and YFSETQ. J gave up 6 bases and V 1 base, and 3 bases lay outside the gene matches. CDR3 in amino acids: CASSLQGASEQYF. CDR3 nucleotides: TGCGCCAGCAGCTTGCAGGGGGCGTCCGAGCAGTACTTC.

This chain uses TRBV28 with TRBJ2-5, with TRBD2 matching over 8 bases. CDR3 length: 15 residues. The V and J ends lost 4 bases and 7 bases, in that order; junction bases with no gene match: 11. The germline CDR1 and CDR2 sequences are MDHEN and SYDVKM. The CDR3 here is CASSSVAGLTATQYF. CDR3 coding DNA: TGTGCCAGCAGTTCTGTAGCGGGATTGACGGCGACCCAGTACTTC.

The chain uses TRBV7-2 and TRBJ1-5, with unresolved D. This CDR3 has 12 residues. The V end was cut by 4 bases, the J end by 7 bases, with 8 bases between. CDR1 SGHTA and CDR2 FQGNSA come from the germline V gene. CDR3 in DNA: TGTGCCAGCAGCTCCCTAGGACAGCCCCAGCATTTT. Protein product: CASSSLGQPQHF.

Written as DNA, the CDR3 is TGTGCCAGCAGCTTAGCCCCAGGGAATAATTCACCCCTCCACTTT. Its translation: CASSLAPGNNSPLHF. The rearrangement joins TRBV7-6 to TRBJ1-6; weak D call: TRBD1 (5 bases). Trimming shortened V by 0 bases and J by 5 bases, and 8 bases separated the two germline ends. Germline V gene lookup returns CDR1 SGHVS and CDR2 FNYEAQ. The CDR3 loop spans 15 amino acids.

The genes are TRBV28 and TRBJ1-5; TRBD1 matches 11 bases. The CDR3 sequence is 15 residues long. Germline V gene sequence: CDR1 MDHEN, CDR2 SYDVKM. V trimming: 5 bases; J trimming: 6 bases; junction bases outside the gene matches: 6. This CDR3 reads CASSLGTGGGQPQHF. The CDR3 DNA sequence: TGTGCCAGCAGTCTGGGGACAGGGGGAGGTCAGCCCCAGCATTTT.

This chain connects TRBV7-3 to TRBJ2-3, with 9 bases that match TRBD2. This CDR3 is 19 amino acids long. V was clipped by 0 bases and J by 8 bases; unmatched bases: 18. The germline V gene encodes CDR1 SGHTA and CDR2 FQGTGA. This CDR3 is CASSLTGADSASGTFTQYF. Here the CDR3 DNA reads TGTGCCAGCAGCTTAACCGGGGCCGACTCGGCTAGCGGGACATTTACGCAGTATTTT.

This rearrangement joins TRBV5-1 to TRBJ1-1; the D is unclear. V was trimmed by 0 bases and J by 8 bases, leaving 14 bases between them. CDR3 size: 14 residues. Germline V gene sequence: CDR1 SGHRS, CDR2 YFSETQ. CDR3 sequence (DNA): TGCGCCAGCAGCTTGGAGTTTTCGGGAAGAGAAGCTTTCTTT. Residues: CASSLEFSGREAFF.

The rearrangement links TRBV14 to TRBJ2-2, with no clear D. The V gene's germline CDR1 is SGHDN and CDR2 FVKESK. The CDR3 length is 14 residues. V lost 6 bases and J 5 bases, leaving 13 bases between the germline ends. The CDR3, as DNA: TGTGCCAGCAGTACCATTCTAAGTACCGGGGAGCTGTTTTTT. Translation gives CASSTILSTGELFF.

This clone has more than one count but fewer than ten. The V call is TRBV4-2, the J call TRBJ2-1; 10 nucleotides match TRBD2. CDR1 and CDR2 (germline): LGHNA, YNFKEQ. The CDR3 loop spans 17 amino acids. V lost 0 bases and J lost 1; bases outside the gene matches: 3. CDR3 DNA sequence: TGTGCCAGCAGCCAAGATCTAGCGGGGGCTTCCTACAATGAGCAGTTCTTC. Amino acid sequence: CASSQDLAGASYNEQFF.

Worth noting for this clone: The sample carries other DNA sequences with the same CDR3. The rearrangement joins TRBV5-1 to TRBJ2-7; D is perhaps TRBD1 (6 bases). The V and J ends lost 0 bases and 3 bases respectively, with 7 bases between them. The CDR3 runs 13 residues. Germline loops: CDR1 SGHRS, CDR2 YFSETQ. CDR3 residues: CASSLDRVYEQYF. CDR3 nucleotides: TGCGCCAGCAGCTTGGACAGGGTCTACGAGCAGTACTTC.